The rows below give T cell receptor beta chains drawn from one sample of a study of shared clonotypes between healthy human individuals. Repertoires were generated with immunoSEQ multiplex PCR, while TCRdb's copy carries only in-frame clones and drops some. The sample contains some 580,000 clones, nearly 98% of which appear only once. The specimen was naive CD8+ T cells sorted from blood. The receptors originated from a man aged 25-40 years in good health. Each CDR3 is given with its conserved first and last residue.

V gene: TRBV7-8
J gene: TRBJ2-3
CDR3 protein: CASSLSAGEYPDTQYF

V gene: TRBV2
J gene: TRBJ2-1
CDR3 protein: CASSGLAGYNEQFF

V gene: TRBV19
J gene: TRBJ2-2
CDR3 protein: CASSISLAGAGELFF

V gene: TRBV9
J gene: TRBJ1-2
CDR3 protein: CASSVEAGYLQHGYTF

V gene: TRBV27
J gene: TRBJ1-3
CDR3 protein: CASSDSFSGNTIYF

V gene: TRBV11-1
J gene: TRBJ1-2
CDR3 protein: CASSPNPGWNYGYTF

V gene: TRBV14
J gene: TRBJ1-2
CDR3 protein: CASSNRTARNGYTF

V gene: TRBV11-2
J gene: TRBJ2-7
CDR3 protein: CASSLGGRSYEQYF

V gene: TRBV19
J gene: TRBJ2-2
CDR3 protein: CASSNVPWNTGELFF

V gene: TRBV7-9
J gene: TRBJ2-7
CDR3 protein: CASSRLNPSYEQYF

V gene: TRBV7-9
J gene: TRBJ2-1
CDR3 protein: CASSSTSREQFF

V gene: TRBV7-8
J gene: TRBJ2-5
CDR3 protein: CASSAQQGMGETQYF

V gene: TRBV30
J gene: TRBJ1-4
CDR3 protein: CAWSQGRGDEKLFF

V gene: TRBV7-2
J gene: TRBJ2-2
CDR3 protein: CASSSRQGQNTGELFF

V gene: TRBV11-2
J gene: TRBJ2-7
CDR3 protein: CASSPLRGTGKYYEQYF

V gene: TRBV5-1
J gene: TRBJ2-7
CDR3 protein: CASSYYEGPYEQYF

V gene: TRBV9
J gene: TRBJ1-2
CDR3 protein: CASSDRVYGYTF

V gene: TRBV29-1
J gene: TRBJ2-7
CDR3 protein: CSVEVPNRGYEQYF

V gene: TRBV29-1
J gene: TRBJ2-7
CDR3 protein: CSVEEAHRSGQGMYEQYF

V gene: TRBV20-1
J gene: TRBJ2-7
CDR3 protein: CSAHSFEQYF

V gene: TRBV7-9
J gene: TRBJ2-1
CDR3 protein: CASTPKLTSEHYNEQFF

V gene: TRBV9
J gene: TRBJ1-1
CDR3 protein: CASSASGQLNTEAFF

V gene: TRBV29-1
J gene: TRBJ2-3
CDR3 protein: CSVAWREGLTSTDTQYF

V gene: TRBV7-8
J gene: TRBJ2-7
CDR3 protein: CASSRLTRSYEQYF

V gene: TRBV6-6
J gene: TRBJ2-7
CDR3 protein: CASSGGQGPSYEQYF

V gene: TRBV9
J gene: TRBJ2-5
CDR3 protein: CASSPGQGAVETQYF

V gene: TRBV5-6
J gene: TRBJ2-7
CDR3 protein: CASSLALAGDEQYF

V gene: TRBV6-6
J gene: TRBJ1-4
CDR3 protein: CAYSGGTNEKLFF

V gene: TRBV7-9
J gene: TRBJ2-1
CDR3 protein: CAREAVGYNEQFF

V gene: TRBV19
J gene: TRBJ2-7
CDR3 protein: CASTRLAGGNHEQYF

V gene: TRBV28
J gene: TRBJ2-7
CDR3 protein: CASTSPGASGDYEQYF

V gene: TRBV4-3
J gene: TRBJ1-2
CDR3 protein: CASSLTDETNYGYTF

V gene: TRBV27
J gene: TRBJ2-1
CDR3 protein: CASRASGIYNEQFF

V gene: TRBV2
J gene: TRBJ2-7
CDR3 protein: CASSPAVERASYEQYF

V gene: TRBV29-1
J gene: TRBJ2-3
CDR3 protein: CSVEGLVVDTQYF

V gene: TRBV7-9
J gene: TRBJ2-2
CDR3 protein: CASSVLTSGRVGELFF

V gene: TRBV7-9
J gene: TRBJ2-1
CDR3 protein: CASSEPGLSYNEQFF

V gene: TRBV7-6
J gene: TRBJ2-3
CDR3 protein: CASSREWTDTQYF

V gene: TRBV14
J gene: TRBJ2-7
CDR3 protein: CASSQDIFAASGRYEQYF

V gene: TRBV9
J gene: TRBJ1-2
CDR3 protein: CASGDRVYGYTF

V gene: TRBV4-1
J gene: TRBJ1-5
CDR3 protein: CASSQDLGDQPQHF

V gene: TRBV28
J gene: TRBJ2-7
CDR3 protein: CASSFSLAQITNYEQYF

V gene: TRBV29-1
J gene: TRBJ2-1
CDR3 protein: CSAGLAGAALYNEQFF

V gene: TRBV15
J gene: TRBJ2-2
CDR3 protein: CATSRVLAGGPRELFF

V gene: TRBV7-9
J gene: TRBJ2-2
CDR3 protein: CASSETGNSGGELFF

V gene: TRBV7-9
J gene: TRBJ1-2
CDR3 protein: CASSLGVYGYTF

V gene: TRBV29-1
J gene: TRBJ2-6
CDR3 protein: CSVEEVIAPGANVLTF

V gene: TRBV6-5
J gene: TRBJ2-3
CDR3 protein: CASSYQGSIDTQYF

V gene: TRBV6-5
J gene: TRBJ2-1
CDR3 protein: CASSPPGNEQFF

V gene: TRBV4-1
J gene: TRBJ2-7
CDR3 protein: CASSRLAASSYEQYF

V gene: TRBV15
J gene: TRBJ2-3
CDR3 protein: CATSARSTDTQYF

V gene: TRBV15
J gene: TRBJ1-2
CDR3 protein: CATSTSVGAGYGYTF